Listed below are T cell receptor beta chains from one sample, sequenced in a study of early T cells in non-severe SARS-CoV-2 infection. From the 5' RACE reads, TCRdb called clonotypes with MiXCR, one entry per CDR3 protein. The data hold about 46,000 distinct CDR3 sequences, with almost 5.5% observed a single time. This material consisted of whole blood, taken at baseline. All receptors come from an adult who was a healthcare worker with PCR-confirmed SARS-CoV-2 infection or an uninfected control (not recorded which). Each CDR3 is given with its conserved first and last residue. D genes are given only for firm matches. Some rows mark clone size as missing; the rest say once, few, many or name a class of expanded clone.

>TRBV4-1|many|-|TRBJ2-3
CASSAIGQTFGTDTQYF
TGCGCCAGCAGCGCGATTGGACAGACCTTTGGCACAGATACGCAGTATTTT
>TRBV10-3|many|TRBD2|TRBJ2-1
CATHSGIGDEQFF
TGTGCCACACATAGCGGGATTGGAGATGAGCAGTTCTTC
>TRBV5-1|many|-|TRBJ1-6
CASSFESDNSPLHF
TGCGCCAGCAGCTTTGAGTCAGATAATTCACCCCTCCACTTT
>TRBV9|many|-|TRBJ2-3
CASSATDTQYF
TGTGCCAGCAGCGCAACAGATACGCAGTATTTT
>TRBV28|many|-|TRBJ1-1
CASSLKVNTEAFF
TGTGCCAGCAGTTTAAAAGTTAACACTGAAGCTTTCTTT
>TRBV5-5|many|-|TRBJ2-1
CASSLRGADEQFF
TGTGCCAGCAGCTTAAGAGGGGCGGATGAGCAGTTCTTC
>TRBV27|many|-|TRBJ2-7
CASSPILAVSSYEQYF
TGTGCCAGCAGCCCTATATTAGCTGTAAGCTCCTACGAGCAGTACTTC
>TRBV29-1|few|TRBD2|TRBJ2-1
CSVWREGPNEQFF
TGCAGCGTTTGGCGGGAGGGCCCTAATGAGCAGTTCTTC
>TRBV7-2|many|-|TRBJ2-7
CASSLKQGYEQYF
TGTGCCAGCAGCTTGAAACAGGGTTACGAGCAGTACTTC
>TRBV30|-|TRBD2|TRBJ2-7
CAWSVSAGGPQYF
TGTGCCTGGAGTGTATCAGCGGGAGGGCCCCAGTACTTC
>TRBV6-5|many|-|TRBJ2-5
CASSSIGEETQYF
TGTGCCAGCAGTTCTATAGGCGAAGAGACCCAGTACTTC
>TRBV14|many|-|TRBJ1-2
CASSQQRYGYTF
TGTGCCAGCAGCCAACAGAGATATGGCTACACCTTC
>TRBV6-5|many|-|TRBJ1-1
CASRHVTGVNTEAFF
TGTGCCAGCAGACACGTTACAGGAGTGAACACTGAAGCTTTCTTT
>TRBV20-1|-|-|TRBJ2-2
CSAPKLGRRASGELFF
TGCAGCGCACCTAAACTTGGGCGGAGAGCCTCCGGGGAGCTGTTTTTT
>TRBV3-1|few|-|TRBJ2-7
CASSQGPLEQYF
TGTGCCAGCAGCCAAGGGCCCCTCGAGCAGTACTTC
>TRBV7-9|-|-|TRBJ1-1
CASGKGLANTEAFF
TGTGCCAGCGGAAAGGGGCTCGCGAACACTGAAGCTTTCTTT
>TRBV14|many|TRBD1|TRBJ2-3
CASSHRTGSVDTQYF
TGTGCCAGCAGCCATCGGACAGGGTCGGTTGATACGCAGTATTTT
>TRBV9|many|TRBD2|TRBJ2-3
CASSVAGVKGDTQYF
TGTGCCAGCAGCGTGGCGGGAGTAAAGGGAGATACGCAGTATTTT
>TRBV6-2/TRBV6-3|many|TRBD1|TRBJ2-7
CASSQRADRGYEQYF
TGTGCCAGCAGTCAGAGGGCGGACAGGGGGTACGAGCAGTACTTC
>TRBV7-9|many|-|TRBJ1-2
CASSLAGLLGYTF
TGTGCCAGCAGCCTAGCAGGGCTATTGGGCTACACCTTC
>TRBV4-1|-|-|TRBJ2-7
CASSPVRGLKDIYEQYF
TGCGCCAGCAGCCCAGTGAGGGGCCTGAAGGACATCTACGAGCAGTACTTC
>TRBV4-2|-|-|TRBJ1-1
CASSPKTGLEAFF
TGTGCCAGCAGCCCCAAGACAGGACTTGAAGCTTTCTTT
>TRBV11-3|many|TRBD2|TRBJ2-7
CASSPRGTYEQYF
TGTGCCAGCAGCCCGCGGGGGACCTACGAGCAGTACTTC
>TRBV28|many|TRBD1|TRBJ1-5
CASSSGTGSNQPQHF
TGTGCCAGCAGTTCCGGGACAGGTAGCAATCAGCCCCAGCATTTT
>TRBV29-1|many|-|TRBJ1-1
CSVEDRGGGTEAFF
TGCAGCGTTGAAGATCGAGGGGGAGGGACTGAAGCTTTCTTT
>TRBV10-1|many|-|TRBJ1-2
CASSEGLNYGYTF
TGCGCCAGCAGTGAAGGGTTAAACTATGGCTACACCTTC
>TRBV7-9|many|TRBD1|TRBJ2-3
CASSITGTGGGDTQYF
TGTGCCAGCAGCATAACCGGGACAGGGGGAGGAGATACGCAGTATTTT
>TRBV2|-|-|TRBJ2-5
CASTEWGETQYF
TGTGCCAGCACCGAGTGGGGGGAGACCCAGTACTTC
>TRBV28|many|TRBD1|TRBJ1-5
CASIKQGAGQPQHF
TGTGCCAGCATCAAACAGGGGGCAGGTCAGCCCCAGCATTTT
>TRBV18|many|TRBD2|TRBJ2-7
CASSPRGESHEQYF
TGTGCCAGCTCACCCCGGGGGGAATCCCACGAGCAGTACTTC
>TRBV5-1|many|-|TRBJ2-7
CASSLISGETYEQYF
TGCGCCAGCAGCTTGATTAGCGGAGAGACCTACGAGCAGTACTTC
>TRBV25-1|many|-|TRBJ2-1
CAATWGDEQFF
TGTGCCGCCACTTGGGGGGATGAGCAGTTCTTC
>TRBV7-6|few|TRBD1|TRBJ1-1
CASSSRTGQNTEAFF
TGTGCCAGCAGCTCACGGACAGGGCAGAACACTGAAGCTTTCTTT
>TRBV20-1|many|-|TRBJ2-7
CSARDSSYEQYF
TGCAGTGCTAGGGACAGCTCCTACGAGCAGTACTTC
>TRBV28|many|-|TRBJ2-7
CASTEGNYEQYF
TGTGCCAGCACCGAGGGGAACTACGAGCAGTACTTC
>TRBV11-2|many|-|TRBJ2-2
CASTMDIGTGELFF
TGTGCCAGCACCATGGATATTGGGACCGGGGAGCTGTTTTTT
>TRBV19|-|TRBD1|TRBJ2-7
CASRLGQGTYEQYF
TGTGCCAGTAGATTGGGACAGGGGACCTACGAGCAGTACTTC
>TRBV4-1|few|-|TRBJ2-7
CASSPPRGRAYEQYF
TGCGCCAGCAGCCCCCCCCGGGGCAGGGCCTACGAGCAGTACTTC
>TRBV4-1|many|-|TRBJ2-1
CASSQPTSKARNEQFF
TGCGCCAGCAGCCAACCAACTAGCAAAGCTCGCAATGAGCAGTTCTTC
>TRBV28|many|TRBD1|TRBJ1-5
CASSPPGGLGNQPQHF
TGTGCCAGCAGTCCACCAGGGGGGCTCGGCAATCAGCCCCAGCATTTT
>TRBV7-3|many|-|TRBJ1-1
CASSSGEDTEAFF
TGTGCCAGCAGCTCCGGAGAGGACACTGAAGCTTTCTTT
>TRBV12-3/TRBV12-4|-|-|TRBJ2-4
CASRWGVGKNIQYF
TGTGCCAGCAGGTGGGGTGTGGGCAAAAACATTCAGTACTTC
>TRBV28|many|-|TRBJ1-1
CASSPDWHTEAFF
TGTGCCAGCAGTCCCGATTGGCACACTGAAGCTTTCTTT